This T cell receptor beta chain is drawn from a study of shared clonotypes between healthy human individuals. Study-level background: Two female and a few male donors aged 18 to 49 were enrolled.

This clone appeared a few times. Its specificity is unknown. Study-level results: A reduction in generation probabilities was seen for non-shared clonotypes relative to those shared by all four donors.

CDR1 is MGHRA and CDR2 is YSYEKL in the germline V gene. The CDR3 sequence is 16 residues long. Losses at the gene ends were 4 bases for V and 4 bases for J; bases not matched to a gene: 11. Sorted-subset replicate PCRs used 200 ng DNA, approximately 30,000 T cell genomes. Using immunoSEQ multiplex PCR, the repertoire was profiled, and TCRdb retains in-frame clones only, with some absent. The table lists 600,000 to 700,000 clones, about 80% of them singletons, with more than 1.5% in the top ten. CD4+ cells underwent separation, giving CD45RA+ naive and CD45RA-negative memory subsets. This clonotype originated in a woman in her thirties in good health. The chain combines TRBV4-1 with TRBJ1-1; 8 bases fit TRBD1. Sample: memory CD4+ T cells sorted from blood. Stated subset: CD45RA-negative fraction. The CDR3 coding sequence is TGCGCCAGCAGCCGCCATCGACAGGGGTTGGGCACTGAAGCTTTCTTT. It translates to CASSRHRQGLGTEAFF.